The source of this T cell receptor beta chain is a study of cytomegalovirus exposure and HLA in healthy donors. Regarding the study as a whole: Later analysis demonstrated an association between a missense DCLRE1C variant and TCR beta V- and J-gene trimming. Several top significant clusters appeared, in a later analysis, to be linked to common viral pathogens.

60 Vbeta and 13 Jbeta primers were used in PCR. Only in-frame clones appear in the TCRdb table, and some are missing; sequencing was by immunoSEQ multiplex PCR. This repertoire shows 110,000 to 150,000 clones, 74% found once; its top ten account for 4.3%. Concerning this clone itself: Antigen: not known.

There are 15 residues in the CDR3. V was clipped by 2 bases and J by 2 bases, with 11 bases between them. The V gene's germline CDR1 is SGDLS and CDR2 YYNGEE. The sample comprised PBMCs. This receptor was identified in a man younger than 35 in good health and CMV-seropositive. The chain recombines TRBV9 with TRBJ1-5, with D maybe TRBD1 (5 bases). CDR3 coding DNA: TGTGCCAGCAGCGTGGGGGGATGGGGCAATCAGCCCCAGCATTTT. Its translation is CASSVGGWGNQPQHF.